This T cell receptor (beta chain) stems from a study of T cells in tuberculosis. On the study more broadly: The T cells targeted glucose monomycolate, a mycobacterial lipid, via CD1B.

As to this clone: Its antigen is not identified.

Study results and caveats: Active tuberculosis alpha repertoires lay closer to GMM-specific TCRs than controls'.

Adolescents were screened for latent TB by skin test and IGRA. TCRdb's table, derived via immunoSEQ multiplex PCR, lists solely in-frame clones and lacks some. The data hold about 35,000 clones, with less than 95% observed a single time. Germline CDR1 and CDR2: MDHEN and SYDVKM. Trimming left V 6 bases short and J 0 bases short, with 17 bases between. The CDR3 totals 16 residues. The source is a donor aged 10-30 years with latent tuberculosis or without tuberculosis infection. Some clones in this sample may be carry-over from other donors' samples. The gene calls are TRBV28 and TRBJ2-5; D is possibly TRBD2 (5 bases). The sample consisted of PBMCs. CDR3 region: CASRTAAAGDQETQYF. CDR3 DNA: TGTGCCAGCAGAACCGCAGCGGCAGGCGACCAAGAGACCCAGTACTTC.